This T cell receptor beta chain was captured by sequencing in a study of blood T cell repertoires in COVID-19. Produced via immunoSEQ multiplex PCR; TCRdb's table is partial and in-frame only. Here the sample spans tens of thousands of clones, around four fifths being singletons. The V gene end was trimmed by 6 bases and the J gene end by 5 bases; junction bases not matched to a gene: 12. CDR1 is MDHEN and CDR2 is SYDVKM in the germline V gene. This CDR3 is built from 15 residues. This clonotype was obtained from a man older than 75 with active or convalescent COVID-19. Specimen: peripheral blood. J is TRBJ1-1 and V is TRBV28, with TRBD1 matching over 7 bases. CDR3: CASRLQAGGGTEAFF. CDR3 sequence (DNA): TGTGCCAGCAGACTCCAGGCAGGGGGTGGAACTGAAGCTTTCTTT.